This TCR beta chain was identified during a study of T cell clones after liver transplantation. TCRbeta sequences of proliferating CFSE-low MLR cells were labeled alloreactive. Graft donor PBMCs, splenocytes, lymph-node cells, or third-party PBMCs stimulated pre-transplant recipient cells. With 1 base removed from V and 2 bases from J, the gap between germline ends came to 14 bases. CDR3 length: 17 residues. Germline CDR1 is SEHNR and CDR2 is FQNEAQ (reference sequence). The repertoire was sequenced with immunoSEQ multiplex PCR; TCRdb's copy has only in-frame clones and lacks some. Here the sample spans under 5,000 clones, under 50% being singletons. Concerning this clone: The antigen is not known.

This sequence originates from a human patient who received a liver transplant. A subset of T cells may come from the graft donor. The sequenced material came from CD4+ T cells from cultured PBMCs. The rearrangement links TRBV7-9 to TRBJ2-2; possibly TRBD1 for D (6 bases). DNA of the CDR3: TGTGCCAGCAGCTTAGTGGGGGCCCCAATAAACACCGGGGAGCTGTTTTTT. As protein: CASSLVGAPINTGELFF.